This T cell receptor (beta chain) was recorded in a study of molecular identifiers for immune sequencing clone quantification. Whole-study context: In replicates, RNA from approximately 20,000 or 100,000 naive CD8 cells was split five ways, four sequenced. General study results and limits: Among roughly 910,000 naive cells, spiked Jurkat TCR RNA from a single cell was reportedly detectable.

Input for naive CD8 libraries was about 18,000 to 1,000,000 sorted cells; the RNA fraction used was 10%, 30% or 50%. About this clonotype: The antigen is undetermined.

Trimming removed 7 bases from V and 3 bases from J; junction bases left unmatched: 4. This CDR3 contains 13 residues. Looked up from germline, CDR1 is LNHDA and CDR2 is SQIVND (reference sequence). Bulk TCR libraries were made with methods that had been previously described and with listed TCR primers. From the PCR reads, TCRdb called clonotypes with MiXCR, one entry per CDR3 protein. The data show some 97,000 distinct CDR3 sequences, about 35% seen once. The sample comprised naive CD8+ T cells from blood, with Jurkat cell RNA spiked in. Sample subset: FACS-sorted CD8+CD4-CCR7+CD45RA+ naive T cells. The TCR originated in a human donor in good health. Some libraries in this study had Jurkat cell RNA spiked in. V and J are TRBV19 and TRBJ2-7, with 9 bases lining up with TRBD1. The CDR3 region is CASKETGGYEQYF. As DNA, the CDR3 is TGTGCCAGTAAAGAGACAGGGGGCTACGAGCAGTACTTC.